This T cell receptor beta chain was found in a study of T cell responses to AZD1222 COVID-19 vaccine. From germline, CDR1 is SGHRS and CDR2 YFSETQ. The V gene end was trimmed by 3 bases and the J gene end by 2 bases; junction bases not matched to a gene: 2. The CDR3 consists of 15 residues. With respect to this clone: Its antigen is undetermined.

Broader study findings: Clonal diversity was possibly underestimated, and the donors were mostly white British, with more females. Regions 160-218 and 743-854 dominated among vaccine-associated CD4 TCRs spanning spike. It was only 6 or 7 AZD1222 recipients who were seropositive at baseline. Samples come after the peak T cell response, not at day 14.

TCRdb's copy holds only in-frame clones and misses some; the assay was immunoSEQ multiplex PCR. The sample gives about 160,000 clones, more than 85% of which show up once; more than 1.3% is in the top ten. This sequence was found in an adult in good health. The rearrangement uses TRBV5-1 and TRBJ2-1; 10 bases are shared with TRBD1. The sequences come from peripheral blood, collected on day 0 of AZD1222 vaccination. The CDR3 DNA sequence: TGCGCCAGCAGCTCGGGACAGGGGCCCTACAATGAGCAGTTCTTC. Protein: CASSSGQGPYNEQFF. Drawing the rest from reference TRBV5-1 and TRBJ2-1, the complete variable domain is KAGVTQTPRYLIKTRGQQVTLSCSPISGHRSVSWYQQTPGQGLQFLFEYFSETQRNKGNFPGRFSGRQFSNSRSEMNVSTLELGDSALYLCASSSGQGPYNEQFFGPGTRLTVL.